The 5 T cell receptor beta chains below come from one sample, sequenced in a study of blood T cell repertoires in COVID-19. Sequenced by immunoSEQ multiplex PCR; TCRdb stores in-frame clones only, minus some. This table holds fewer than 300,000 clones, about nine tenths found once. Material: peripheral blood. Receptors were obtained from a man aged 35 to 55 who had recovered from COVID-19.

This clone was counted between two and nine times. This rearrangement joins TRBV29-1 to TRBJ2-2; D might be TRBD2 (6 bases). V was cut by 7 bases and J by 2 bases, with 11 bases left in between. CDR1 and CDR2 (germline): SQVTM, ANQGSEA. This CDR3 contains 13 residues. The CDR3 sequence is CSGSGTNTGELFF. The CDR3 DNA sequence: TGCAGCGGATCCGGGACTAACACCGGGGAGCTGTTTTTT.

This chain uses TRBV11-2 with TRBJ2-7; D not resolved. Germline-derived CDR1 and CDR2 are SGHAT and FQNNGV. The CDR3 extends over 12 amino acids. The ends were cut back, 6 bases at V and 5 bases at J, with 11 bases in the middle. CDR3 amino acids: CASSSRENEQYF. CDR3 DNA: TGTGCCAGCAGTAGCAGAGAGAACGAGCAGTACTTC.

This chain links TRBV24-1 with TRBJ2-5; D possibly corresponds to TRBD2 (5 bases). Per germline, CDR1 KGHDR and CDR2 SFDVKD. The V and J ends lost 3 bases and 11 bases respectively, with 9 bases between them. The CDR3 has 11 amino acids. The CDR3: CATSDVTGQYF. CDR3 sequence (DNA): TGTGCCACCAGTGATGTAACGGGGCAGTACTTC.

V is TRBV9 and J is TRBJ2-2; TRBD2 agrees at 16 bases. The CDR3 runs 19 residues. CDR1 and CDR2 (germline): SGDLS, YYNGEE. V shed 4 bases and J 4 bases; nucleotides not matched to a gene: 10. CDR3 residues: CASSPRGTSGRGRTGELFF. The CDR3 DNA follows: TGTGCCAGCAGCCCCCGCGGGACTAGCGGGAGGGGTCGCACCGGGGAGCTGTTTTTT.

CDR3 bases: TGTGCCAGCAGTTATACTAGCGCCGGGGAGCTGTTTTTT. It codes for CASSYTSAGELFF. This chain uses TRBV12-3 or TRBV12-4 with TRBJ2-2, with 7 nucleotides matching TRBD2. The CDR3 is 13 residues long. V shed 4 bases and J 6 bases; nucleotides not matched to a gene: 2.